These 11 T cell receptor beta chains came from one sample sequenced in a study of beta chain features in type 1 diabetes. Study conclusions and caveats: TCRB CDR3s from Type 1 diabetes patients were moderately but significantly shorter in all four CD4+ subsets.

The isolated RNA, all of it, was reverse transcribed, so expressed TCRB transcripts were what got sequenced. The data were produced by immunoSEQ multiplex PCR, yet TCRdb's version contains in-frame clones alone and is incomplete. The repertoire includes more than 95,000 clones, around 30% of them detected once, and 0.5% to 0.6% sits in the top ten. These receptors are not linked to any known antigen. Sequencing was carried out using central memory CD4+ T cells from blood. These receptors were collected from a woman aged 18-30 years with type 1 diabetes.

This clone showed up just a few times. This CDR3 is also generated by other DNA sequences in the sample. The rearrangement uses TRBV4-1 and TRBJ1-4, with D possibly TRBD1 on 6 matching bases. This CDR3 contains 16 residues. CDR1 and CDR2 from the germline V gene are MGHRA and YSYEKL. With 1 base removed from V and 0 bases from J, the gap between germline ends came to 9 bases. This CDR3 is CASSQGTVATNEKLFF. The CDR3 DNA reads as TGCGCCAGCAGCCAAGGGACAGTAGCAACTAATGAAAAACTGTTTTTT.

The gene calls are TRBV7-2 and TRBJ2-3, with unresolved D. The CDR3 covers 14 residues. The germline CDR1 and CDR2 sequences are SGHTA and FQGNSA. The germline V and J ends were trimmed by 3 bases and 6 bases, with 13 bases remaining between them. Written as DNA, the CDR3 is TGTGCCAGCAGCTTTCCGACGGTGCGGGATACGCAGTATTTT. Translated: CASSFPTVRDTQYF.

The DNA of the CDR3 is TGTGCCAGCTCACCGGGACTAGCGGGACACCAAGAGACCCAGTACTTC. Translation: CASSPGLAGHQETQYF. The chain carries TRBV18 and TRBJ2-5, with 13 bases matching TRBD2. CDR3 length: 16 residues. The junction had 1 base not matched to a gene; V was cut back by 3 bases and J by 0 bases. Germline lookup yields CDR1 KGHSH and CDR2 LQKENI.

This clone was seen more than once but under ten times. The V gene is TRBV5-6, the J gene TRBJ2-2; no clear D. The CDR3 length is 16 residues. Germline V lookup: CDR1 SGHDT, CDR2 YYEEEE. V shed 0 bases and J shed 6 bases, with 15 bases lying between them. CDR3 DNA sequence: TGTGCCAGCAGCTTGGGGCCCACTTCTAGATCCGGGGAGCTGTTTTTT. Protein sequence: CASSLGPTSRSGELFF. The full variable domain, in which reference TRBV5-6 and TRBJ2-2 provide the parts outside the CDR3, is DAGVTQSPTHLIKTRGQQVTLRCSPKSGHDTVSWYQQALGQGPQFIFQYYEEEERQRGNFPDRFSGHQFPNYSSELNVNALLLGDSALYLCASSLGPTSRSGELFFGEGSRLTVL.

This clone was picked up a small number of times. The chain carries TRBV11-2 and TRBJ2-7; 8 positions agree with TRBD2. V gave up 6 bases and J gave up 0 bases; unmatched junction bases: 7. The CDR3 runs 15 residues. The germline CDR1 and CDR2 sequences are SGHAT and FQNNGV. CDR3: CASSPSGPSSYEQYF. Here the CDR3 DNA reads TGTGCCAGCAGTCCTAGCGGGCCTTCCTCCTACGAGCAGTACTTC.

The chain couples TRBV6-5 to TRBJ2-5; 9 bases are a match to TRBD2. This CDR3 comprises 11 residues. Germline lookup yields CDR1 MNHEY and CDR2 SVGAGI. Here the CDR3 reads CTTSGKETQYF. CDR3 sequence (DNA): TGTACGACTAGCGGAAAAGAGACCCAGTACTTC.

This clone was seen only a few times. This chain connects TRBV19 to TRBJ2-3; 8 bases align to TRBD1. The germline CDR1 and CDR2 sequences are LNHDA and SQIVND (reference sequence). Trimming at V came to 5 bases and at J to 3 bases, leaving 4 bases not matched to a gene. The CDR3 totals 14 residues. CDR3 in amino acids: CASSDRGGTDTQYF. DNA of the CDR3: TGTGCCAGTAGTGACAGGGGAGGAACAGATACGCAGTATTTT.

This chain uses TRBV6-5 with TRBJ1-2; D not resolved. V was cut by 2 bases and J by 3 bases, with 13 bases left in between. The CDR3 contains 15 residues. Germline V gene data show CDR1 as MNHEY and CDR2 as SVGAGI. This CDR3 reads CASSYRLSTDYGYTF. CDR3 nucleotides: TGTGCCAGCAGTTACCGATTATCGACTGACTATGGCTACACCTTC.

The V gene is TRBV10-1, the J gene TRBJ2-5, with D possibly matching TRBD2 (6 bases). Germline V gives CDR1 WNHNN, CDR2 SYGVQD (reference sequence). The CDR3 runs 19 residues. Trimming shortened V by 1 base and J by 2 bases, and 23 bases separated the two germline ends. In DNA form, the CDR3 reads TGCGCCAGCAGTGAGTTCCGCCCCGCGGGGACGGGGCAGCAAGAGACCCAGTACTTC. Its translation: CASSEFRPAGTGQQETQYF.

The V call is TRBV7-2, the J call TRBJ1-3, with D hard to call. CDR1 is SGHTA and CDR2 is FQGNSA in the germline V gene. The CDR3 has 12 residues. Deletions cut 7 bases from V and 4 bases from J, with 8 bases between. This CDR3 is CASTLVGNTIYF. In DNA form, the CDR3 reads TGTGCCAGCACCCTAGTAGGAAACACCATATATTTT.

This clone was picked up a small number of times. The gene calls are TRBV6-5 and TRBJ2-1, with unresolved D. The CDR3 covers 11 residues. Germline V CDR1 and CDR2: MNHEY, SVGAGI. V lost 8 bases, J lost 9 bases, and 11 bases lay in between. CDR3 region: CASSSRSEQFF. For the CDR3, the DNA is TGTGCCAGCTCGAGTAGGAGTGAGCAGTTCTTC.